This TCR beta chain was retrieved from a study of CD8 T cells in ankylosing spondylitis. From the 5' RACE reads, TCRdb called clonotypes with MiXCR, one entry per CDR3 protein. The sample has approximately 540,000 distinct CDR3 sequences, roughly 12% seen once. Losses at the gene ends were 1 base for V and 2 bases for J; bases not matched to a gene: 2. Per the germline V gene, CDR1 is MNHEY and CDR2 is SVGEGT. This CDR3 contains 16 residues. This clonotype occurred many times. Its antigen is still unknown. General study results and limits: A TCR beta motif of fewer than 10 highly homologous variants seemed to mark ankylosing spondylitis blood.

The gene calls are TRBV6-2 or TRBV6-3 and TRBJ2-1; 10 bases align to TRBD2. The material sequenced was blood, either unsorted or a sorted T cell fraction (not recorded which). The clonotype comes from a male donor with ankylosing spondylitis. The CDR3 is CASSYWTSGAYNEQFF. In nucleotides, the CDR3 is TGTGCCAGCAGTTACTGGACTAGCGGAGCCTACAATGAGCAGTTCTTC.